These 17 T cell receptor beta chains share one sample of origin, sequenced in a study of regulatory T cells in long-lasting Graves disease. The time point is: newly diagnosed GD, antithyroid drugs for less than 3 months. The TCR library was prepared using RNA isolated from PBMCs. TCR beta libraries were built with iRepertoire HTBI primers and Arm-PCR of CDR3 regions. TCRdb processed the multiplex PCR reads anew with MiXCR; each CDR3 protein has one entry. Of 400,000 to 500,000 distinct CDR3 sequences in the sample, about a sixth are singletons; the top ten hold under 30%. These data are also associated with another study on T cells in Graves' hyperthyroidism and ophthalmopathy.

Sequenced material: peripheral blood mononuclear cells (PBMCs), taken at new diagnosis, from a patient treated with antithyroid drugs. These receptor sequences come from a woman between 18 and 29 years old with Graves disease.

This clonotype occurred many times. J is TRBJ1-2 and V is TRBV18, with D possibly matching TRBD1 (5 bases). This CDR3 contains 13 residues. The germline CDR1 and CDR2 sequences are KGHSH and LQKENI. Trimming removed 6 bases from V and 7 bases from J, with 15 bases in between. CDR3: CASSQEPTGGYTF. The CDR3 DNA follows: TGTGCCAGCTCCCAAGAGCCAACAGGTGGCTACACCTTC.

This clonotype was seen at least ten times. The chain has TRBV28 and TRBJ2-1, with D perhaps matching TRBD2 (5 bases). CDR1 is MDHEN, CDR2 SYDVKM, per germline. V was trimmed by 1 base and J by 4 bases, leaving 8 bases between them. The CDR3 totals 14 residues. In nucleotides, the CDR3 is TGTGCCAGCAGTTTATACGGGAAGTACAATGAGCAGTTCTTC. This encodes CASSLYGKYNEQFF.

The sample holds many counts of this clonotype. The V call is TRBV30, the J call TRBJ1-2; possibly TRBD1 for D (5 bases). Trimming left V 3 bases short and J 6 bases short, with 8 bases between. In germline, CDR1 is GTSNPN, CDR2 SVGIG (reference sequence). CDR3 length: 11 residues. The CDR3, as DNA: TGTGCCTGGAGGGGGGTCGATGGCTACACCTTC. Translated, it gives CAWRGVDGYTF.

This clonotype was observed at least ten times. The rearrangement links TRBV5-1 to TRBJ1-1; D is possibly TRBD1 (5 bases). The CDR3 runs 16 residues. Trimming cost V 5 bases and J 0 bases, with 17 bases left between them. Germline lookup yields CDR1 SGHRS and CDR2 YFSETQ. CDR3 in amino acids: CASRSTPGRMNTEAFF. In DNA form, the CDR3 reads TGCGCCAGCAGGTCAACCCCAGGGAGGATGAACACTGAAGCTTTCTTT.

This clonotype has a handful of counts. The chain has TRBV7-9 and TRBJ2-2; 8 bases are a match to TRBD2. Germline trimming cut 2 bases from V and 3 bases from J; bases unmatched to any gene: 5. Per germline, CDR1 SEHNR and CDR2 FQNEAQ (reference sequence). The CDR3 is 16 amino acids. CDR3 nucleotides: TGTGCCAGCAGCTTAATGGCTAGCGGGCACACCGGGGAGCTGTTTTTT. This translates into CASSLMASGHTGELFF.

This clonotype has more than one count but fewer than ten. The CDR3 here is CASSTSDLYRSYTF. The CDR3 DNA is TGTGCCAGCAGCACCTCGGACCTCTACCGTAGCTACACCTTC. The J gene is TRBJ1-2, the V gene TRBV7-2; D is ambiguous. The CDR3 runs 14 residues. From germline, CDR1 is SGHTA and CDR2 FQGNSA. Trimming left V 5 bases short and J 9 bases short, with 19 bases between.

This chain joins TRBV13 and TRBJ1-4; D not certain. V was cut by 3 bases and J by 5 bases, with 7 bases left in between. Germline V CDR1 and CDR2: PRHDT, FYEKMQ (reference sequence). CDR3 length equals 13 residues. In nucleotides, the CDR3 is TGTGCCAGCAGCTTGGGAGCAAATGAAAAACTGTTTTTT. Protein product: CASSLGANEKLFF. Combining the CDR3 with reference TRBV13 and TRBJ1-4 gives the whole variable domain AAGVIQSPRHLIKEKRETATLKCYPIPRHDTVYWYQQGPGQDPQFLISFYEKMQSDKGSIPDRFSAQQFSDYHSELNMSSLELGDSALYFCASSLGANEKLFFGSGTQLSVL.

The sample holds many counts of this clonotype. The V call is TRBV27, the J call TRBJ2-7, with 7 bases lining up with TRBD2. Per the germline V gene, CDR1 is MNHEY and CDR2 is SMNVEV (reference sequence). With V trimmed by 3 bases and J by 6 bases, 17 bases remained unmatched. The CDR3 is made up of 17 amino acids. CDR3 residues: CASSLYLGGISVSEQYF. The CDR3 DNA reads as TGTGCCAGCAGTTTGTACCTCGGGGGGATTTCGGTTAGCGAGCAGTACTTC.

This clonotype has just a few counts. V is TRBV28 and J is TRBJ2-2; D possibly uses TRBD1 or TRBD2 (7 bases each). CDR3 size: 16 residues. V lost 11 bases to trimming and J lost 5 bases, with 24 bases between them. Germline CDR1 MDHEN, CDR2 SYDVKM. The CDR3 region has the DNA TGTGCCGGCAACCAGGGGGGGCTAGTAGGGACCGGGGAGCTGTTTTTT. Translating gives CAGNQGGLVGTGELFF.

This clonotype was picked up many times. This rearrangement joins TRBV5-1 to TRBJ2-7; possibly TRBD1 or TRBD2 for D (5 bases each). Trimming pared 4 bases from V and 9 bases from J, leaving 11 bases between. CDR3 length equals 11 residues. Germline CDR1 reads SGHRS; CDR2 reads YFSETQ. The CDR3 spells CASSLGTSQYF. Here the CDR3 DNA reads TGCGCCAGCAGCCTGGGGACGTCGCAGTACTTC.

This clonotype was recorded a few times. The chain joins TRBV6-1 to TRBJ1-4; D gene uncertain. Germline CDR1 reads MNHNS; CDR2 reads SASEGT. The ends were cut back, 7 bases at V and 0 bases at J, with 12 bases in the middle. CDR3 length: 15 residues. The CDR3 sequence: CASTAAHATNEKLFF. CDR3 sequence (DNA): TGTGCCAGCACCGCCGCACATGCAACTAATGAAAAACTGTTTTTT.

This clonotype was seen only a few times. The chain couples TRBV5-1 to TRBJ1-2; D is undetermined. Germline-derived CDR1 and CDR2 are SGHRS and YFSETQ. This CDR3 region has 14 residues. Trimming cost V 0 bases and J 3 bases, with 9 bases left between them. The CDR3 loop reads CASSLGDLDYGYTF. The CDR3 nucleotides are TGCGCCAGCAGCTTGGGCGATCTGGACTATGGCTACACCTTC.

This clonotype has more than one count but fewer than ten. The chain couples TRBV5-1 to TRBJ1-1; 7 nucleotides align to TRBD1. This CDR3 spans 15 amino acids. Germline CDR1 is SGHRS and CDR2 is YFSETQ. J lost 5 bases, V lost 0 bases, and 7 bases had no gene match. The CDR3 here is CASSLGSGGITEAFF. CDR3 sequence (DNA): TGCGCCAGCAGCTTGGGGTCAGGGGGTATTACTGAAGCTTTCTTT.

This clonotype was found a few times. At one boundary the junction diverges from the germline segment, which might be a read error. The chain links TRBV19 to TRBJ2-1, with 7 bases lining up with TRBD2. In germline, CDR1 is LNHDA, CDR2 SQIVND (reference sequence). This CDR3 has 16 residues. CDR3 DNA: TGTGTCAGTAGTAATATGTTCGGCGCGGGAGACAATGAGCAGTTCTTC. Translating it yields CVSSNMFGAGDNEQFF. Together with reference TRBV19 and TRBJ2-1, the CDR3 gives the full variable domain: DGGITQSPKYLFRKEGQNVTLSCEQNLNHDAMYWYRQDPGQGLRLIYYSQIVNDFQKGDIAEGYSVSREKKESFPLTVTSAQKNPTAFYLCVSSNMFGAGDNEQFFGPGTRLTVL.

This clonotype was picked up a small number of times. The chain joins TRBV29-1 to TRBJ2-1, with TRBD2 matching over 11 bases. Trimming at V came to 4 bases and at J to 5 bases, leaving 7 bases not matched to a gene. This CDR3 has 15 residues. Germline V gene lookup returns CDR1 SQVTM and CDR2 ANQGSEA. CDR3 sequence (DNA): TGCAGCGTTGCTCGACTAGCGGGAAGGCACAATGAGCAGTTCTTC. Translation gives CSVARLAGRHNEQFF.

The CDR3 loop reads CASSLAYQRRNTGELFF. In nucleotides, the CDR3 is TGTGCCAGCAGCTTAGCATACCAGCGGAGGAACACCGGGGAGCTGTTTTTT. The V and J genes are TRBV7-2 and TRBJ2-2, with D possibly TRBD2 on 5 matching bases. V was pared by 0 bases and J by 1 base, with 12 bases between. The CDR3 is 17 residues long. Per germline, CDR1 SGHTA and CDR2 FQGNSA.

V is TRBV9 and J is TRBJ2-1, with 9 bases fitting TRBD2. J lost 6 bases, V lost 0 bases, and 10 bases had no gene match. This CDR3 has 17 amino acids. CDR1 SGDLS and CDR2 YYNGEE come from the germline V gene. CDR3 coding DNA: TGTGCCAGCAGCGTAGTTAGGTCGCGGGAGGGCTTCAATGAGCAGTTCTTC. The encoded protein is CASSVVRSREGFNEQFF. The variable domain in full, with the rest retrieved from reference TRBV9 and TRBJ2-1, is DSGVTQTPKHLITATGQRVTLRCSPRSGDLSVYWYQQSLDQGLQFLIQYYNGEERAKGNILERFSAQQFPDLHSELNLSSLELGDSALYFCASSVVRSREGFNEQFFGPGTRLTVL.